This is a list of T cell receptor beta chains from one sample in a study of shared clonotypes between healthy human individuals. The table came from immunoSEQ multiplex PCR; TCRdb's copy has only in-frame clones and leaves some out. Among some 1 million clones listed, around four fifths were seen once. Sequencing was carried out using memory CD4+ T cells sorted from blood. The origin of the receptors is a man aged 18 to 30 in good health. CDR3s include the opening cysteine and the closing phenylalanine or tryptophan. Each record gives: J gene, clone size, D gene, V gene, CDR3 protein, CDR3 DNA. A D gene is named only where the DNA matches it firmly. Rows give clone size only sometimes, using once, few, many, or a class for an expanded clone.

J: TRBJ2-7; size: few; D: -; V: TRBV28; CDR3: CASSLPGDLSYEQYF; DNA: TGTGCCAGCAGCTTACCGGGGGACCTCTCCTACGAGCAGTACTTC
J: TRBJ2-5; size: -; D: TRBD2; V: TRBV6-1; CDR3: CASRVAGAGETQYF; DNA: TGTGCCAGCAGAGTAGCGGGGGCGGGGGAGACCCAGTACTTC
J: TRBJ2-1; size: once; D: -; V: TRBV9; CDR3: CASSVRRDSYNNEQFF; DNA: TGTGCCAGCAGCGTCCGCCGGGACTCATACAACAATGAGCAGTTCTTC
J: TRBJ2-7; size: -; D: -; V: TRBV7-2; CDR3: CASSPTGPSYEQYF; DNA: TGTGCCAGCAGCCCTACCGGTCCCTCCTACGAGCAGTACTTC
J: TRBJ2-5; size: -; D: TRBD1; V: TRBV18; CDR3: CASSPRTGEETQYF; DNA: TGTGCCAGCTCACCCCGGACAGGGGAAGAGACCCAGTACTTC
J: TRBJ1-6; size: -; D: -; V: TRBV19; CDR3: CASRDRGYSPLHF; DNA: TGTGCCAGTAGGGATAGGGGATATTCACCCCTCCACTTT
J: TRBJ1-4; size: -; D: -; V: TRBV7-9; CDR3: CASAPQTEKLFF; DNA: TGTGCCAGCGCCCCCCAAACCGAAAAACTGTTTTTT
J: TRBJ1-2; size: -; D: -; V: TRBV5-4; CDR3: CASSLAGSYGYTF; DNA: TGTGCCAGCAGCTTGGCGGGGTCTTATGGCTACACCTTC
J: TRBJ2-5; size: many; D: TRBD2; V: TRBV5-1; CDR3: CASSLGALAGTQETQYF; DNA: TGCGCCAGCAGCTTGGGTGCGCTAGCGGGTACCCAAGAGACCCAGTACTTC
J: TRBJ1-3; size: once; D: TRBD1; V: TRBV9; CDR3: CASSVDRAAGNTIYF; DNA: TGTGCCAGCAGCGTCGACAGGGCTGCTGGAAACACCATATATTTT
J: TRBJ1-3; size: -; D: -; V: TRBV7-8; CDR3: CASSASQARGNTIYF; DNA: TGTGCCAGCAGCGCCTCACAGGCCCGGGGGAACACCATATATTTT
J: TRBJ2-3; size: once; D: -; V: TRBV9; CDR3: CASRSGAGLGTDTQYF; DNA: TGTGCCAGCAGGTCGGGAGCCGGCTTGGGCACAGATACGCAGTATTTT
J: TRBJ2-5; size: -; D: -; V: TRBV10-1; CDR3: CASSERVLETQYF; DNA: TGCGCCAGCAGTGAACGGGTCCTAGAGACCCAGTACTTC
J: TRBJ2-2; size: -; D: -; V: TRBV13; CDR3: CASSLPSRNGELFF; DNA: TGTGCCAGCAGCTTACCCTCGCGGAACGGGGAGCTGTTTTTT
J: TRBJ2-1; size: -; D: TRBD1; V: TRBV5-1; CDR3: CASSSSTGENNEQFF; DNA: TGCGCCAGCAGCTCCTCGACAGGGGAAAACAATGAGCAGTTCTTC
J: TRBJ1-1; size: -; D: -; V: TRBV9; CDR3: CASSGLSGTEAFF; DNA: TGTGCCAGCAGCGGCTTATCGGGTACTGAAGCTTTCTTT
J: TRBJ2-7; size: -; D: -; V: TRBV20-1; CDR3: CSARGSYEQYF; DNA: TGCAGTGCTAGAGGCTCCTACGAGCAGTACTTC
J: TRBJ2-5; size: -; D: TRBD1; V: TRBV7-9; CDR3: CASSFPGQGALETQYF; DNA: TGTGCCAGCAGCTTCCCGGGACAGGGGGCACTGGAGACCCAGTACTTC
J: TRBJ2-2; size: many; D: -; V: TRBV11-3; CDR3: CASSSTGLGELFF; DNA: TGTGCCAGCAGCTCGACAGGTTTGGGGGAGCTGTTTTTT
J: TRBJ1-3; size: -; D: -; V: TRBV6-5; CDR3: CASSYGRGPGNTIYF; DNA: TGTGCCAGCAGTTACGGTCGGGGGCCTGGAAACACCATATATTTT
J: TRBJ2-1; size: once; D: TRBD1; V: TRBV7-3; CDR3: CASSHGTGGPNEQFF; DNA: TGTGCCAGCAGCCATGGGACAGGGGGACCCAATGAGCAGTTCTTC
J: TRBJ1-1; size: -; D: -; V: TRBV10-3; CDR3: CAIRDVNTEAFF; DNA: TGTGCCATCAGGGACGTGAACACTGAAGCTTTCTTT
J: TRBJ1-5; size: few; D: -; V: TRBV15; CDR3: CATSRVQDNQPQHF; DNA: TGTGCCACCAGCAGAGTTCAGGATAATCAGCCCCAGCATTTT
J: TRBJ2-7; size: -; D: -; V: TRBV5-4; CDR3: CASSSQGPSSYEQYF; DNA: TGTGCCAGCAGCTCTCAGGGGCCGAGCTCCTACGAGCAGTACTTC
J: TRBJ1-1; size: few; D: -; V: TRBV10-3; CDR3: CAIKMNTEAFF; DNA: TGTGCCATCAAGATGAACACTGAAGCTTTCTTT
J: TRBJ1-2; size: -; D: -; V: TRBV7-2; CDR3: CASSLGRIAHYGYTF; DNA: TGTGCCAGCAGCTTGGGACGGATAGCTCACTATGGCTACACCTTC
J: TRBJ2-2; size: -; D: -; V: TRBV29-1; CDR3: CSGGSGGNTGELFF; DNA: TGCAGCGGAGGGTCCGGGGGGAACACCGGGGAGCTGTTTTTT
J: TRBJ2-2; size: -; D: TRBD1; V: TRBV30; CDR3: CAWRVRTGLTGELFF; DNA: TGTGCCTGGAGAGTAAGGACAGGGCTAACCGGGGAGCTGTTTTTT
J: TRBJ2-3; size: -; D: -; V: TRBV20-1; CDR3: CSASNGDTQYF; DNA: TGCAGTGCCTCAAATGGAGATACGCAGTATTTT
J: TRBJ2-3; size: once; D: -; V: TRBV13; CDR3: CASSFGQRGTDTQYF; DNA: TGTGCCAGCAGCTTCGGACAAAGGGGCACAGATACGCAGTATTTT
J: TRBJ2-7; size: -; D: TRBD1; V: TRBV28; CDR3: CASTDGRGQSLSYEQYF; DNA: TGTGCCAGCACCGACGGCCGGGGACAGTCGCTCTCCTACGAGCAGTACTTC
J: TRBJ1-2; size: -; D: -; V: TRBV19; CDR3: CASSRGDWNYGYTF; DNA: TGTGCCAGTAGTCGGGGGGATTGGAACTATGGCTACACCTTC
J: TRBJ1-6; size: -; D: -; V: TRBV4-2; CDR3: CASSQDGRDNSPLHF; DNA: TGTGCCAGCAGCCAGGACGGACGGGATAATTCACCCCTCCACTTT
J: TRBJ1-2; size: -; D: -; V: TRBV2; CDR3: CASSEQLLTNYGYTF; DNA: TGTGCCAGCAGTGAACAGCTACTCACTAACTATGGCTACACCTTC
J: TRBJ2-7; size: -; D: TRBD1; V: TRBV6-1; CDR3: CASKGQANYEQYF; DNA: TGTGCCAGCAAGGGACAGGCGAACTACGAGCAGTACTTC
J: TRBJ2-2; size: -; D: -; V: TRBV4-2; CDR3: CASSQDWTAGELFF; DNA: TGTGCCAGCAGCCAAGATTGGACCGCCGGGGAGCTGTTTTTT
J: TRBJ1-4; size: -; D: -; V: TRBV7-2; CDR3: CASSLVTVTNEKLFF; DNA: TGTGCCAGCAGCTTAGTAACCGTGACTAATGAAAAACTGTTTTTT
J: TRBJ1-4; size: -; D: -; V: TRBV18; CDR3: CASSPPGSGREKLFF; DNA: TGTGCCAGCTCACCACCCGGGAGCGGGAGGGAAAAACTGTTTTTT
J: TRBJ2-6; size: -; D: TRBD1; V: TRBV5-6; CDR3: CASSRTGGLLSGANVLTF; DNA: TGTGCCAGCAGCCGGACAGGGGGGCTCCTCTCTGGGGCCAACGTCCTGACTTTC
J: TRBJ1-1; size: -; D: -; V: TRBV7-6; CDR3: CASSGTENTEAFF; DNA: TGTGCCAGCAGCGGAACAGAGAACACTGAAGCTTTCTTT
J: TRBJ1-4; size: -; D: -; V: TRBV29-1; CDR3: CSVVLSTNEKLFF; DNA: TGCAGCGTTGTCCTATCAACTAATGAAAAACTGTTTTTT
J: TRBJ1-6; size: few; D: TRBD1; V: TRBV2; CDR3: CASNTNRGLSPLHF; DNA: TGTGCCAGCAATACGAACAGGGGGCTATCACCCCTCCACTTT
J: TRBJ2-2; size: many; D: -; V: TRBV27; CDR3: CASSFSNTGELFF; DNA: TGTGCCAGCAGTTTCTCGAACACCGGGGAGCTGTTTTTT
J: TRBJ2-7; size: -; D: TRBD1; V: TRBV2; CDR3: CASYDRGNTYEQYF; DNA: TGTGCCAGCTATGACAGGGGGAACACCTACGAGCAGTACTTC
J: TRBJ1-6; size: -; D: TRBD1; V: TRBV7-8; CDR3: CASSLTRQGNSPLHF; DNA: TGTGCCAGCAGCCTAACCCGACAGGGGAATTCACCCCTCCACTTT
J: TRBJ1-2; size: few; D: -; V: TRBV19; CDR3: CASTPSDRKHGYTF; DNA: TGTGCCAGTACCCCGAGCGACAGGAAACATGGCTACACCTTC
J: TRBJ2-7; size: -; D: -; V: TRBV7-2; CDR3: CASSLGVAREQYF; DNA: TGTGCCAGCAGCTTAGGTGTAGCCCGGGAGCAGTACTTC
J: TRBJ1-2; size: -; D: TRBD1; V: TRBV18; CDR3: CASSPGQGSNYGYTF; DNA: TGTGCCAGCTCACCGGGACAGGGGAGTAACTATGGCTACACCTTC
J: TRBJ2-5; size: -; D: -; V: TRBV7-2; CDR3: CASRQVGAGETQYF; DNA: TGTGCCAGCAGACAAGTAGGCGCGGGAGAGACCCAGTACTTC
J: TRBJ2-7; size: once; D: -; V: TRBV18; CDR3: CASSPGVRLEQYF; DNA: TGTGCCAGCTCACCGGGTGTGCGGTTGGAGCAGTACTTC
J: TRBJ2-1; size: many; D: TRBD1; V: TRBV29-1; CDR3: CSVDGGTGSRSEQFF; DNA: TGCAGCGTTGATGGAGGGACAGGGAGCAGGAGTGAGCAGTTCTTC
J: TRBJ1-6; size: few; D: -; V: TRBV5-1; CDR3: CASSPDGSNSPLHF; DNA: TGCGCCAGCAGCCCGGACGGGTCAAATTCACCCCTCCACTTT
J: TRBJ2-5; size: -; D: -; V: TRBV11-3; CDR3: CASSSTGETQYF; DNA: TGTGCCAGCAGCTCCACCGGAGAGACCCAGTACTTC
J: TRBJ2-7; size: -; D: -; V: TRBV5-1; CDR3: CASSLGPGGGHEQYF; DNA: TGCGCCAGCAGCTTGGGACCGGGAGGGGGCCACGAGCAGTACTTC
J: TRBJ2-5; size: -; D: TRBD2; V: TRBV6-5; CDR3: CASRSSGEETQYF; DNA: TGTGCCAGCAGATCTAGCGGAGAGGAGACCCAGTACTTC
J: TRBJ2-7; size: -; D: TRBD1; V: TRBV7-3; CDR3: CASSLRTGRPACQTYEQYF; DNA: TGTGCCAGCAGCCTTCGGACAGGGCGCCCCGCCTGTCAAACCTACGAGCAGTACTTC
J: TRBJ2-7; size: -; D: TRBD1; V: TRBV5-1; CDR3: CASSHPPRDSLAYEQYF; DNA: TGCGCCAGCAGTCACCCCCCACGGGACAGCCTCGCCTACGAGCAGTACTTC
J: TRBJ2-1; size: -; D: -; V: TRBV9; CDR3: CASSVGMRRAGNEQFF; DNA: TGTGCCAGCAGCGTCGGCATGAGGAGGGCCGGGAATGAGCAGTTCTTC
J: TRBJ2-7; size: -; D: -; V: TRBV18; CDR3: CASSPPWGQQYF; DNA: TGTGCCAGCTCACCACCGTGGGGACAGCAGTACTTC